Listed below are T cell receptor beta chains from one sample, sequenced in a study of T cell responses to AZD1222 COVID-19 vaccine. Assay: immunoSEQ multiplex PCR; the TCRdb copy retains only in-frame clones and omits some. Here the sample spans 110,000 or so clones, 70% to 90% being singletons. Sequencing used peripheral blood, obtained 28 days after the second AZD1222 dose. These receptor sequences come from an adult who received the AZD1222 COVID-19 vaccine. Both conserved end residues are part of each CDR3. Each record gives: V gene, clone size, D gene, J gene, CDR3 DNA, CDR3 protein. A D gene is named only where the DNA matches it firmly. Clone sizes are given selectively: once, few, many, or a class where the clone is expanded.

TRBV5-4	-	TRBD1	TRBJ1-2	TGTGCCAGCAGCCCTGACAGGGGCTTTTTATTCCATGGCTACACCTTC	CASSPDRGFLFHGYTF
TRBV5-1	-	-	TRBJ1-1	TGCGCCAGCAGCTGGGACGGGAACACTGAAGCTTTCTTT	CASSWDGNTEAFF
TRBV30	-	-	TRBJ1-1	TGTGCCTGGGGTCGGCCCGACACGAACACTGAAGCTTTCTTT	CAWGRPDTNTEAFF
TRBV19	few	-	TRBJ1-1	TGTGCCAGTAGTATAGTAATGGGGCAAAAGAACACTGAAGCTTTCTTT	CASSIVMGQKNTEAFF
TRBV6-5	-	TRBD1	TRBJ1-5	TGTGCCAGCAGAACGGGACAGGGAAGCAATCAGCCCCAGCATTTT	CASRTGQGSNQPQHF
TRBV6-2/TRBV6-3	-	-	TRBJ2-2	TGTGCCAGCAGTTACCAGGGGCCGAACACCGGGGAGCTGTTTTTT	CASSYQGPNTGELFF
TRBV7-3	-	-	TRBJ1-3	TGTGCCAGCAGCTTATGGGGGCTAAACGGAAACACCATATATTTT	CASSLWGLNGNTIYF
TRBV7-2	-	-	TRBJ1-3	TGTGCCAGCAGCTTAGAGGGCAGGTGGAACACCATATATTTT	CASSLEGRWNTIYF
TRBV7-3	-	TRBD1	TRBJ1-2	TGTGCCAGCAGCTTCAATGGAGGACAGGAGGATGGCTACACCTTC	CASSFNGGQEDGYTF
TRBV4-2	-	-	TRBJ1-2	TGTGCCAGCAGCCCTCGGACTAGTCCTGGCTACACCTTC	CASSPRTSPGYTF
TRBV19	-	-	TRBJ2-3	TGTGCCAGTAGCCTCTCTGGAACGCAGTATTTT	CASSLSGTQYF
TRBV6-5	-	-	TRBJ1-5	TGTGCCAGCAGCCCCTCGCATAGCAATCAGCCCCAGCATTTT	CASSPSHSNQPQHF
TRBV5-4	-	TRBD1	TRBJ1-3	TGTGCCAGCAGCTGGGGACAGTCCCTCTCTGGAAACACCATATATTTT	CASSWGQSLSGNTIYF
TRBV19	-	TRBD1	TRBJ1-5	TGTGCCAGTAGCACCCGCGGGACAGGGGGCGGTAGTAATCAGCCCCAGCATTTT	CASSTRGTGGGSNQPQHF
TRBV9	few	-	TRBJ1-1	TGTGCCAGCAGCCCCGTGTCAGCACCGTACGAGGAAGCGGCTTTCTTT	CASSPVSAPYEEAAFF
TRBV5-4	-	TRBD2	TRBJ2-7	TGTGCCAGCAGCATGGGACTAGCGGGGGGGGAGCAGTACTTC	CASSMGLAGGEQYF
TRBV7-6	-	-	TRBJ2-1	TGTGCCAGCAGCTCGGGCGATTACAATGAGCAGTTCTTC	CASSSGDYNEQFF
TRBV18	-	TRBD1	TRBJ1-5	TGTGCCAGCTCACCAGGGAGGACAGGTCAGCCCCAGCATTTT	CASSPGRTGQPQHF
TRBV7-2	-	-	TRBJ1-2	TGTGCTTCAAAGGGCTATGGCTACACCTTC	CASKGYGYTF
TRBV27	-	-	TRBJ2-3	TGTGCCAGCAGTTTATCGCGAGGAAGCACAGATACGCAGTATTTT	CASSLSRGSTDTQYF
TRBV7-2	-	TRBD1	TRBJ1-4	TGTGCCAGCAGCTTAGGAGGGGGCAATAATGAAAAACTGTTTTTT	CASSLGGGNNEKLFF
TRBV2	few	TRBD2	TRBJ2-7	TGTGCCAGCGTTAAGCGGGGGGGCGAAAACGAGCAGTACTTC	CASVKRGGENEQYF
TRBV19	-	-	TRBJ1-1	TGTGCCAGTAGTACCTCCCCAGGCGGAGGGGCTGAAGCTTTCTTT	CASSTSPGGGAEAFF
TRBV28	-	TRBD1	TRBJ1-2	TGTGCCAGCAGTTTGGTACAGGGGGCATCTGGCTACACCTTC	CASSLVQGASGYTF
TRBV7-6	-	TRBD1	TRBJ1-1	TGTGCCAGCAGCAGTCTCCAGGGACAGCCGATAATCGCTGAAGCTTTCTTT	CASSSLQGQPIIAEAFF
TRBV7-2	-	-	TRBJ2-7	TGTGCCAGCAGCCATGGACAGACTTACGAGCAGTACTTC	CASSHGQTYEQYF
TRBV30	-	-	TRBJ1-5	TGTGCCTGGAGTGTACTTAATCAGCCCCAGCATTTT	CAWSVLNQPQHF
TRBV9	-	-	TRBJ2-3	TGTGCCAGCAGCGTCGGACGGAGCACAGATACGCAGTATTTT	CASSVGRSTDTQYF
TRBV4-1	-	-	TRBJ2-1	TGCGCCAGCAGCCAAGAAGGGTACGGGAGAACCTACAATGAGCAGTTCTTC	CASSQEGYGRTYNEQFF
TRBV7-2	-	-	TRBJ1-1	TGTGCCAGCAGCCCACCGGGGGTCAGGAACACTGAAGCTTTCTTT	CASSPPGVRNTEAFF
TRBV19	-	-	TRBJ1-6	TGTGCCAGTAGTCCCCGGGCGGAAGGGCTCGAGTCACCCCTCCACTTT	CASSPRAEGLESPLHF
TRBV24-1	-	-	TRBJ2-5	TGTGCCACCAGTGCCGGGAGAGAGACCCAGTACTTC	CATSAGRETQYF
TRBV11-3	-	-	TRBJ2-5	TGTGCCAGCAGCATTGGACAGAACGCCGGCGAGACCCAGTACTTC	CASSIGQNAGETQYF
TRBV15	-	TRBD1	TRBJ1-2	TGTGCCACCAGCGACCCCAACAGGGGGTTCTATGGCTACACCTTC	CATSDPNRGFYGYTF
TRBV20-1	-	-	TRBJ2-7	TGCAGTGCTCGTGGGTCCCCAGGGTTCCACGAGCAGTACTTC	CSARGSPGFHEQYF
TRBV29-1	-	-	TRBJ2-3	TGCAGCGTTGAGTTCACCACAGATACGCAGTATTTT	CSVEFTTDTQYF
TRBV7-9	-	-	TRBJ1-2	TGTGCCAGCAGGTCAGGGGTTGACTATGGCTACACCTTC	CASRSGVDYGYTF
TRBV12-3/TRBV12-4	-	-	TRBJ1-1	TGTGCCAGCAGCCATAACCAGGGCCTTGAAGCTTTCTTT	CASSHNQGLEAFF
TRBV4-3	-	TRBD1	TRBJ2-7	TGCGCCAGCAGCCAGGGTACCGGGACAGGGCCGAAGAGGTACGAGCAGTACTTC	CASSQGTGTGPKRYEQYF
TRBV29-1	-	-	TRBJ2-7	TGCAGCGTTGAACTCGGACAGCCCTACGAGCAGTACTTC	CSVELGQPYEQYF
TRBV30	-	-	TRBJ1-3	TGTGCCTGGTCTAAGGGATCTGGAAACACCATATATTTT	CAWSKGSGNTIYF
TRBV28	-	-	TRBJ2-2	TGTGCCAGCAGTTTAAAAGGGGTGGCCGGGGAGCTGTTTTTT	CASSLKGVAGELFF
TRBV15	-	TRBD2	TRBJ2-7	TGTGCCACCAGCAGAGATCCCGGGGGGTCCTACGAGCAGTACTTC	CATSRDPGGSYEQYF
TRBV6-1	few	-	TRBJ2-7	TGTGCCAGCAGTGAGGGTCTCTCCTACGAGCAGTACTTC	CASSEGLSYEQYF
TRBV4-1	-	TRBD2	TRBJ2-1	TGCGCCAGCAGACACCAAGCCTCGGGACTAGCGGGCCCCAATGAGCAGTTCTTC	CASRHQASGLAGPNEQFF
TRBV29-1	-	-	TRBJ1-1	TGCAGCGGGACCTCTGTGAACACTGAAGCTTTCTTT	CSGTSVNTEAFF
TRBV7-2	-	TRBD2	TRBJ2-1	TGTGCCAGCAGCCCGCCTCCTAGCGGGAGGGATTACAATGAGCAGTTCTTC	CASSPPPSGRDYNEQFF
TRBV11-2	once	-	TRBJ2-7	TGTGCCAGCAGCTTAGCTCAGCGATCCTACGAGCAGTACTTC	CASSLAQRSYEQYF
TRBV5-6	-	-	TRBJ1-1	TGTGCCAGCAGCCGCCGCGGGAGCTTGAACACTGAAGCTTTCTTT	CASSRRGSLNTEAFF
TRBV4-1	-	TRBD1	TRBJ2-2	TGCGCCAGCAGCCAGGGACAGATTACGAACACCGGGGAGCTGTTTTTT	CASSQGQITNTGELFF
TRBV19	-	TRBD1	TRBJ1-2	TGTGCCAGTAGTATAGGCTGGGCAGGGGGCCTCTATGGCTACACCTTC	CASSIGWAGGLYGYTF
TRBV19	-	TRBD1	TRBJ1-1	TGTGCCAGTAGTATGACAGGGATGAACACTGAAGCTTTCTTT	CASSMTGMNTEAFF
TRBV7-3	-	-	TRBJ2-7	TGTGCCAGCAGCTTATCGACAGGAGGCTTGGCATCCTACGAGCAGTACTTC	CASSLSTGGLASYEQYF
TRBV9	-	-	TRBJ2-1	TGTGCCAGCAGCGGAAACAGGGGGGGCCCTTCAGAGCAGTTCTTC	CASSGNRGGPSEQFF